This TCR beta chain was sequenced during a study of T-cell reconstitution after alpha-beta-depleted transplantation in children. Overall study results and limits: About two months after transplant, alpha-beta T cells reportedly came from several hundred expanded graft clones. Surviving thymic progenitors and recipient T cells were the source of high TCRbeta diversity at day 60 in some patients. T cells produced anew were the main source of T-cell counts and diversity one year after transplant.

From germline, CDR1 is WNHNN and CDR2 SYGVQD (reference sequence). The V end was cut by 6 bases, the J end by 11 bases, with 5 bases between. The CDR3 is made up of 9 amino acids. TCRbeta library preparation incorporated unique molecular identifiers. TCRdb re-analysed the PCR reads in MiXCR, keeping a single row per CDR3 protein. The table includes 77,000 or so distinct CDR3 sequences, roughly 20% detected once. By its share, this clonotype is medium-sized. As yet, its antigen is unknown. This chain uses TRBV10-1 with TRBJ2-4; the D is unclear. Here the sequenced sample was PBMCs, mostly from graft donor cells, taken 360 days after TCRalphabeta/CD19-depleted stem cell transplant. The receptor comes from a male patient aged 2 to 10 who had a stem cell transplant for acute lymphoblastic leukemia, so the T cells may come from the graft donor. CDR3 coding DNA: TGCGCCAGCAGAACATTTCAGTACTTC. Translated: CASRTFQYF.